A single sample is the source of the 5 T cell receptor beta chains below, sequenced in a study of Ad26.COV2.S vaccination and SARS-CoV-2 variants (dated by TCRdb to the early 2020s). The sample's treatment or condition label, decoded: some 20 received Ad26.COV2.S at low or high dose, single or two shots; roughly 5 received placebo; per-sample allocation not given. Repertoires of vaccine and placebo recipients were sequenced from samples collected on day 63 after the first injection. Library method: the immunoSEQ multiplex PCR assay. In its TCRdb copy, this immuneACCESS table keeps in-frame sequences only and misses some clones. Where compared with another copy, unresolved V genes explain less than half of these, and the others have no known cause. This sample holds over 400,000 clones; around 92% were observed only once. The ten biggest clones cover less than 2% of the sample. The source was peripheral blood, collected in a trial of Ad26.COV2.S vaccine versus placebo. These receptors originate from a person aged 18 to 59 who received the Ad26.COV2.S COVID-19 vaccine or a placebo.

The chain joins TRBV28 to TRBJ2-7; 7 bases map to TRBD2. V was clipped by 8 bases and J by 7 bases; unmatched bases: 8. The CDR3 sequence is 12 residues long. Germline CDR1 MDHEN, CDR2 SYDVKM. The CDR3 sequence is CASGLGGNEQYF. Here the CDR3 DNA reads TGTGCCAGCGGCCTGGGGGGGAATGAGCAGTACTTC.

This chain connects TRBV3-1 (or the pseudogene TRBV3-2) to TRBJ2-7; D not resolved. The CDR3 runs 11 residues. The germline V gene has CDR1 LGHDT and CDR2 YNNKEL (reference sequence). V lost 1 base to trimming and J lost 6 bases, with 4 bases between them. For the CDR3, the DNA is TGTGCCAGCAGCCAAGCTAGCGAGCAGTACTTC. It codes for CASSQASEQYF.

J is TRBJ1-2 and V is TRBV14, with D perhaps TRBD1 (6 bases). Trimming pared 4 bases from V and 3 bases from J, leaving 9 bases between. Germline CDR1 reads SGHDN; CDR2 reads FVKESK. The CDR3 contains 13 residues. The CDR3 coding sequence is TGTGCCAGCAGCCTCAACAGGGACTATGGCTACACCTTC. As protein: CASSLNRDYGYTF.

The chain is built from TRBV6-5 and TRBJ1-2, with 7 bases fitting TRBD1. Germline V gene sequence: CDR1 MNHEY, CDR2 SVGAGI. V shed 5 bases and J 4 bases; nucleotides not matched to a gene: 4. The CDR3 extends over 13 amino acids. The CDR3 coding sequence is TGTGCCAGCAGTCGGGACAGACCCTATGGCTACACCTTC. As protein: CASSRDRPYGYTF.

The J gene is TRBJ1-1, the V gene TRBV28, with D hard to call. Germline CDR1 and CDR2: MDHEN and SYDVKM. The ends were cut back, 6 bases at V and 7 bases at J, with 15 bases in the middle. CDR3 length: 13 residues. The CDR3: CASSPPLGSEAFF. The CDR3 region has the DNA TGTGCCAGCAGCCCCCCCCTTGGGAGTGAAGCTTTCTTT. Filled out from reference TRBV28 and TRBJ1-1, the complete variable domain reads DVKVTQSSRYLVKRTGEKVFLECVQDMDHENMFWYRQDPGLGLRLIYFSYDVKMKEKGDIPEGYSVSREKKERFSLILESASTNQTSMYLCASSPPLGSEAFFGQGTRLTVV.